Detailed here is one T cell receptor (beta chain). Its antigen remains unidentified. No qualities accompany the bases; no much larger clone lies one base away. This record comes from a study of technical replicates of blood from a handful of donors (dated by TCRdb to 2017 to 2019). V and J lose 2 bases and 1 base, and a span of 15 bases separates them. CDR1 and CDR2 were assigned from the germline V gene as MGHRA and YSYEKL. From cysteine to phenylalanine, the CDR3 is 16 amino acids long. Of the read, only the CDR3 DNA is kept; its 48 bases are in frame from base 1. The library came from the immunoSEQ multiplex PCR assay. Held by TCRdb, this immuneACCESS table contains in-frame sequences only and omits some clones. Under half of the omission traces to an unresolved V gene where checked; the cause of the rest is unknown. This sample gives about 71,000 clones in total; around 90% of them show up just once. In total, the top ten clones hold approximately 0.4% of the sample.

The chain is encoded by TRBV4-1 joined to TRBJ2-7; TRBD2 is possibly the D segment (6 matching bases). The sequence derives from a human donor in good health. Sequencing was carried out using T cells isolated from PBMCs. The DNA sequence is as follows: TGCGCCAGCAGCCAATTTTTTCGGGAGACGTCCTACGAGCAGTACTTC. Translated, it reads CASSQFFRETSYEQYF.